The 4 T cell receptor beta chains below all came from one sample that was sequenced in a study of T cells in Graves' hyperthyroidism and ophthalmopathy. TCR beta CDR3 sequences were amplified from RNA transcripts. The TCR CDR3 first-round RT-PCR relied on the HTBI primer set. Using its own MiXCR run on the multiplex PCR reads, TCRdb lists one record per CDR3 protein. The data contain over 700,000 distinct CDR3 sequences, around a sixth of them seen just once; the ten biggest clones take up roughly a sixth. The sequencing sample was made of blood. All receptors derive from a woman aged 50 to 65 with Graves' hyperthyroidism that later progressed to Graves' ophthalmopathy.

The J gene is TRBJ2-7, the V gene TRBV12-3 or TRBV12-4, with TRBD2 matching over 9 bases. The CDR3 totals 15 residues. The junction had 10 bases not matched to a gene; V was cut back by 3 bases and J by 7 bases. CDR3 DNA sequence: TGTGCCAGCAGTTTTGAGTCGCTAGCGGGGCTTGAGCAGTACTTC. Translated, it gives CASSFESLAGLEQYF.

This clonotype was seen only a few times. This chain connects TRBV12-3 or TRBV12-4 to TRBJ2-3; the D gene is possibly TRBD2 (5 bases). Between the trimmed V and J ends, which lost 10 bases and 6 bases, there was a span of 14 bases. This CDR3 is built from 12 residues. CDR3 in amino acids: CATTRPGDTQYF. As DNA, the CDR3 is TGTGCCACAACTCGGCCGGGGGATACGCAGTATTTT.

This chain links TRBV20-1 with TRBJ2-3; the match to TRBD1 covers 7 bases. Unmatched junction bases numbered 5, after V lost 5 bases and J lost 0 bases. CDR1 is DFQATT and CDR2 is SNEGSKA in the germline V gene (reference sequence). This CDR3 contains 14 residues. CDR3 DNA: TGCAGTGCTGAGGGGGCAGGGAGCACAGATACGCAGTATTTT. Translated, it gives CSAEGAGSTDTQYF.

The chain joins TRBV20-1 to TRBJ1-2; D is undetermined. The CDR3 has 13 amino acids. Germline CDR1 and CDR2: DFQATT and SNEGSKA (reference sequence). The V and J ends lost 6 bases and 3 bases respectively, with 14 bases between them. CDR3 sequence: CSAPPAKDYGYTF. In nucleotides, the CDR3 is TGCAGTGCCCCCCCTGCAAAAGACTATGGCTACACCTTC.